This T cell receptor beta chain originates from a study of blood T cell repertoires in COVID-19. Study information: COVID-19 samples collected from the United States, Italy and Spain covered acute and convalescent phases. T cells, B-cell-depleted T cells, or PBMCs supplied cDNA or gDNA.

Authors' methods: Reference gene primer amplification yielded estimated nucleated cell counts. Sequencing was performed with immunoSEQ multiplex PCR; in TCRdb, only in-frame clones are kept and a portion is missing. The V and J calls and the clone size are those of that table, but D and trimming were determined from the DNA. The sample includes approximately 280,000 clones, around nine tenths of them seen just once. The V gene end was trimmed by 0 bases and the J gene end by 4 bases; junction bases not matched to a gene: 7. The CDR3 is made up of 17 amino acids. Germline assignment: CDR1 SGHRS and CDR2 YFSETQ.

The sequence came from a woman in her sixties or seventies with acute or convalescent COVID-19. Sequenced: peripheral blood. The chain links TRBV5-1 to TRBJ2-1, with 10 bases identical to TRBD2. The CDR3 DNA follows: TGCGCCAGCAGCTTGGCGCTAGCGGGAGATCCATACAATGAGCAGTTCTTC. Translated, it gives CASSLALAGDPYNEQFF.